This T cell receptor beta chain was captured by sequencing in a study of T cell repertoires in cytomegalovirus infection. Study context: Recently described HLA-C-restricted plus well-studied HLA-B-restricted CMV epitopes were used.

Germline CDR1 SGHTA, CDR2 FQGNSA. The CDR3 loop spans 17 amino acids. The V and J ends lost 2 bases and 6 bases respectively, with 22 bases between them. This clonotype was seen ten or more times. Its matching antigen is unknown. Each CDR3 protein gets one entry after TCRdb re-called the reads with MiXCR. There are roughly 730,000 distinct CDR3 sequences in the sample; roughly 30% occur only once, and roughly 18% lies in the top ten. This sequence was found in a human donor in good health (CMV status not recorded). Some clones in this sample may be carry-over from other donors' samples. This chain uses TRBV7-2 with TRBJ1-2; D unresolved. The source material was cultured PBMCs, sampled from culture after CMV antigen stimulation. CDR3 amino acids: CASSLNRPSSTFNGYTF. For the CDR3, the DNA is TGTGCCAGCAGCTTAAACCGGCCCTCCAGCACCTTCAATGGCTACACCTTC.